This T cell receptor beta chain was sequenced in a study of shared clonotypes between healthy human individuals. Here immunoSEQ multiplex PCR was the method, and the copy in TCRdb shows in-frame clones only, minus some. The profile shows 2 million to 2.5 million clones, roughly 93% of them singletons. Germline-derived CDR1 and CDR2 are GTSNPN and SVGIG (reference sequence). The CDR3 has 14 residues. Trimming cost V 5 bases and J 5 bases, with 18 bases left between them. This chain uses TRBV30 with TRBJ2-5; TRBD2 might be the D (6 bases). Source material: naive CD4+ T cells from PBMCs. This sample's subset: CD45RA+ positively selected. The sequence derives from a man younger than 35 in good health. Some clones in this sample may be carry-over from other donors' samples. The CDR3 loop reads CAWEPPGRSETQYF. Here the CDR3 DNA reads TGTGCCTGGGAACCACCGGGGAGGAGCGAGACCCAGTACTTC.